This TCR beta chain is from a study of blood T cell repertoires in COVID-19 (dated by TCRdb to between 2020 and 2021). Regarding the research as a whole: The collaborator samples originated in the United States, Italy and Spain and spanned the acute and convalescent phases of COVID-19. The material from the prospective study consisted of cDNA or gDNA derived from T cells, B-cell-depleted T cells, or PBMCs. Where available, HLA class I and class II types were obtained from metadata supplied by the sample provider rather than from assay-based typing. Samples were obtained from the ongoing ImmuneRACE study (first 160 participants) and from 1,000 to 1,500 subjects provided by 6 global collaborators. Deeply sampled blood TCRbeta repertoires from subjects exposed to, actively infected with, or recovered from COVID-19 were included in the dataset. The repertoires were released in a freely available public database intended as a resource for research on the immune response to SARS-CoV-2. Nearly every sample came with metadata listing a de-identified subject ID, COVID-19 status, age in years and sex. Overall study outcomes, separate from this receptor: How much clinical and demographic metadata was included differed by source and by participant, and the metadata was provided uncurated.

At one collaborating source in Seattle, patients were enrolled during active infection and were followed longitudinally through the course of disease. Whole blood was collected in K2EDTA tubes by collaborating institutions according to the institutions' own protocols. For TCRbeta analysis, collaborators shipped samples as frozen whole blood, isolated PBMCs, or DNA extracted from either of those sample types. CDR1 SGHTA and CDR2 FQGNSA are derived from the germline V gene. Taken from cysteine to phenylalanine, the CDR3 has 14 residues. Only the CDR3 DNA is retained, 42 bases long and in frame from the first base. The V and J ends are trimmed by 1 base and 3 bases, leaving 9 bases between them. TCRbeta CDR3 regions were amplified from genomic DNA using the immunoSEQ Assay, a bias-controlled multiplex PCR. The paper's data handling went like this. Within the assay, amplification of reference gene primers was used to estimate how many nucleated cells each sample contained. To quantify the absolute abundance of each unique TCRbeta CDR3 rearrangement, sequence reads were collapsed and filtered. For each sample, productive Simpson clonality was calculated as the square root of Simpson's diversity index across productive rearrangements. The table was pulled from immuneACCESS by TCRdb, which kept in-frame rearrangements only. Such tables lose some clones; where checked, under half of the loss comes from unresolved V genes, and the rest has no known cause. V, J and clone size are those of that table, while D and trimming were read from the DNA. Across this sample there are approximately 92,000 clones, with approximately 88% seen only once. Of the sample, about a sixth is held by the ten largest clones.

This clone showed up just once. This clone's antigen is unknown. Within one base of it there is no much larger clone, and no base qualities were kept. The specimen sequenced was peripheral blood. The receptor's source is a woman aged 55-75 years with COVID-19, enrolled during active disease. In this chain, TRBV7-2 is recombined with TRBJ1-2; TRBD1 is a weak D gene call, 5 bases matching. The CDR3 reads CASSLVGGDYGYTF. In nucleotide form, the sequence is TGTGCCAGCAGCTTAGTCGGGGGTGACTATGGCTACACCTTC.